Below are 17 T cell receptor beta chains sequenced from a single sample in a study of cytomegalovirus exposure and HLA in healthy donors. The PCR employed 60 Vbeta primers together with 13 Jbeta primers. Sequencing was performed with immunoSEQ multiplex PCR; in TCRdb, only in-frame clones are kept and a portion is missing. Seen here are about 130,000 clones, about 80% observed once, and the top ten hold around 1.2%. Sequencing was carried out using PBMCs. The receptors were gathered from a man in his forties or fifties in good health and CMV-seronegative.

CDR3 sequence reads: CSVSGVGNTIYF. CDR3 sequence (DNA): TGCAGCGTGAGCGGTGTGGGAAACACCATATATTTT. V is TRBV29-1 and J is TRBJ1-3, with D hard to call. The germline gives CDR1 SQVTM, CDR2 ANQGSEA. V lost 6 bases and J lost 4, with 10 bases in between. The CDR3 totals 12 residues. The entire variable domain, with the rest obtained from reference TRBV29-1 and TRBJ1-3, is as follows: SAVISQKPSRDICQRGTSLTIQCQVDSQVTMMFWYRQQPGQSLTLIATANQGSEATYESGFVIDKFPISRPNLTFSTLTVSNMSPEDSSIYLCSVSGVGNTIYFGEGSWLTVV.

The chain uses TRBV6-1 and TRBJ2-1, with TRBD2 identical over 13 bases. The CDR3 runs 16 residues. Per the germline V gene, CDR1 is MNHNS and CDR2 is SASEGT. The junction had 8 bases not matched to a gene; V was cut back by 4 bases and J by 8 bases. The CDR3 here is CASSVRLAGGRDEQFF. DNA of the CDR3: TGTGCCAGCAGTGTAAGACTAGCGGGAGGTAGGGATGAGCAGTTCTTC.

The rearrangement uses TRBV4-1 and TRBJ2-5; 7 nucleotides line up with TRBD1. The end of the DNA aligns better with TRBJ2-7, so the J call may be wrong. Germline assignment: CDR1 MGHRA and CDR2 YSYEKL. This CDR3 is 16 amino acids long. CDR3 in DNA: TGCGCCAGCAGCCAGGATAAAGACAGGGTAAGGTACGAGCAGTACTTC. Protein: CASSQDKDRVRYEQYF.

This clone was seen only once. The gene calls are TRBV19 and TRBJ2-7; 7 bases are shared with TRBD1. From germline, CDR1 is LNHDA and CDR2 SQIVND (reference sequence). The CDR3 contains 16 residues. V shed 4 bases, J shed 1 base, and the junction held 10 bases outside the gene matches. The CDR3 bases are TGTGCCAGTAGTAGACAGGGCTGGGCGGCTTCCTACGAGCAGTACTTC. It translates to CASSRQGWAASYEQYF.

J is TRBJ2-7 and V is TRBV28; D gene unclear. In germline, CDR1 is MDHEN, CDR2 SYDVKM. The CDR3 runs 13 residues. The V end lost 4 bases, the J end lost 0 bases, and 7 bases lay between the germline ends. The CDR3 is CASSSYSSYEQYF. In DNA form, the CDR3 reads TGTGCCAGCAGTTCTTATAGCTCCTACGAGCAGTACTTC.

The chain links TRBV6-4 to TRBJ2-3; possibly TRBD2 for D (5 bases). Trimming removed 5 bases at V and 0 bases at J, with 9 bases between. The V gene's germline CDR1 is MRHNA and CDR2 SNTAGT. The CDR3 is made up of 14 amino acids. CDR3 in amino acids: CASSWRTSTDTQYF. The DNA for the CDR3 is TGTGCCAGCAGTTGGCGGACTAGCACAGATACGCAGTATTTT.

The V gene is TRBV7-2, the J gene TRBJ2-1; perhaps TRBD2 as D (6 bases). V lost 4 bases to trimming and J lost 5 bases, with 15 bases between them. The CDR3 runs to 15 residues. From germline, CDR1 is SGHTA and CDR2 FQGNSA. CDR3 region: CASSSGRRANNEQFF. CDR3 nucleotide sequence: TGTGCCAGCAGCTCAGGCAGGAGGGCCAACAATGAGCAGTTCTTC. Filled out from reference TRBV7-2 and TRBJ2-1, the complete variable domain reads GAGVSQSPSNKVTEKGKDVELRCDPISGHTALYWYRQSLGQGLEFLIYFQGNSAPDKSGLPSDRFSAERTGGSVSTLTIQRTQQEDSAVYLCASSSGRRANNEQFFGPGTRLTVL.

The CDR3 DNA is TGTGCCAGCAGTTCCACACTAAGGGGGAATTTGTTCTTC. Encoded protein: CASSSTLRGNLFF. The chain couples TRBV6-5 to TRBJ2-1; tentative D call: TRBD1 (6 bases). Germline CDR1 reads MNHEY; CDR2 reads SVGAGI. This CDR3 has 13 amino acids. Trimming took off 4 bases at V and 15 bases at J, with 19 bases between the two ends.

The chain is built from TRBV19 and TRBJ2-1; D might be TRBD1 (5 bases). CDR1 is LNHDA, CDR2 SQIVND, per germline (reference sequence). There are 12 residues in the CDR3. Deletions cut 6 bases from V and 5 bases from J, with 8 bases between. The CDR3 coding sequence is TGTGCCAGTAGCCGCAGGGACAATGAGCAGTTCTTC. As protein: CASSRRDNEQFF.

The table lists this clone with a few counts. V gene TRBV14 combines with J gene TRBJ2-5, with 10 bases that match TRBD1. The CDR3 totals 17 residues. Losses at the gene ends were 4 bases for V and 2 bases for J; bases not matched to a gene: 10. The V gene's germline CDR1 is SGHDN and CDR2 FVKESK. The CDR3 protein is CASSPTGGPPQQETQYF. The CDR3 nucleotides read TGTGCCAGCAGCCCGACAGGGGGCCCCCCCCAACAAGAGACCCAGTACTTC.

The chain has TRBV5-1 and TRBJ2-2, with 14 positions matching TRBD2. The CDR3 covers 18 residues. V shed 0 bases and J 0 bases; nucleotides not matched to a gene: 1. From germline, CDR1 is SGHRS and CDR2 YFSETQ. The chain's CDR3 is CASSLGLAGGTNTGELFF. The CDR3 DNA reads TGCGCCAGCAGCTTGGGACTAGCGGGAGGGACGAACACCGGGGAGCTGTTTTTT.

This clone has just a few counts. This chain links TRBV6-5 with TRBJ1-4, with 10 bases fitting TRBD1. The CDR3 extends over 15 amino acids. Germline lookup yields CDR1 MNHEY and CDR2 SVGAGI. The ends lost 5 bases at V and 1 base at J; junction bases unmatched: 1. This CDR3 is CASSGDRGTNEKLFF. As DNA, the CDR3 is TGTGCCAGCAGTGGGGACAGGGGAACTAATGAAAAACTGTTTTTT.

This clone was counted once. The rearrangement joins TRBV5-1 to TRBJ1-4; D is possibly TRBD1 (5 bases). Trimming stripped 0 bases from V and 8 bases from J, with 8 bases between. This CDR3 region has 13 residues. The germline CDR1 and CDR2 sequences are SGHRS and YFSETQ. The CDR3, as DNA: TGCGCCAGCAGCTTGGGGCCAGGGGAAAAACTGTTTTTT. Translation gives CASSLGPGEKLFF.

On this clone: Because the CDR3's place on the DNA is in doubt, the DNA is left out and the CDR3 is given as listed by TCRdb. The rearrangement uses TRBV21-1 and TRBJ2-3; the table assigns TRBD1, which was not confirmed against the DNA. TRBV21-1 is a recognized pseudogene. The CDR3 extends over 16 residues, inclusive of both ends. CDR3: CASSTGVAGGADTQYF.

The V call is TRBV29-1, the J call TRBJ1-1, with 7 nucleotides matching TRBD1. The CDR3 is 13 residues long. V was pared by 4 bases and J by 4 bases, with 6 bases of the junction left unmatched. Germline values: CDR1 SQVTM, CDR2 ANQGSEA. DNA of the CDR3: TGCAGCGTTGTCGAAGGGGGCGGCACTGAAGCTTTCTTT. Its protein is CSVVEGGGTEAFF.

Written as DNA, the CDR3 is TGCGCCAGTAGCGGGAGGGTAAAAAACATTCAGTACTTC. Its protein product is CASSGRVKNIQYF. This chain uses TRBV10-2 with TRBJ2-4; the match to TRBD2 covers 11 bases. The CDR3 extends over 13 amino acids. Trimming cost V 9 bases and J 4 bases; bases outside gene matches: 2. Germline V gene data show CDR1 as WSHSY and CDR2 as SAAADI.

This rearrangement joins TRBV4-3 to TRBJ2-3; TRBD2 aligns across 7 bases. The CDR3 consists of 15 residues. The trim removed 8 bases at V and 0 bases at J, leaving 8 bases unmatched. Germline CDR1 reads LGHNA; CDR2 reads YSLEER. CDR3 sequence reads: CASRGVGTSTDTQYF. The CDR3 DNA sequence: TGCGCCAGCCGGGGGGTGGGGACTAGCACAGATACGCAGTATTTT.